This entry describes one T cell receptor (beta chain). Antigen: not known. Based on CD45RO/CCR7/CD25/CD127/CD95/CD27, CD4+ regulatory, stem cell-like memory, naive and central memory cells were sorted. This sample stems from a study of beta chain features in type 1 diabetes. The CDR3 has 15 amino acids. The investigators reverse transcribed all of the isolated RNA, so they sequenced expressed TCRB transcripts. Repertoires were generated with immunoSEQ multiplex PCR, while TCRdb's copy carries only in-frame clones and drops some. The top ten clones hold roughly 0.015% of a sample with about 360,000 clones, roughly 12% of them seen once. Regarding the study as a whole: Shorter TCRB CDR3s, moderately but significantly so, marked every one of the four CD4+ subsets in Type 1 diabetes patients. In the patient group, naive, central memory and Treg TCRB repertoires seemed more alike than in the healthy donor group. Sequencing the cDNA could make cells with high TCR expression show up more than they should.

The chain carries TRBV12-2 and TRBJ1-2; TRBD1, as called in the table, went unchecked against the DNA. TRBV12-2 is described as a pseudogene. Sequencing used naive CD4+ T cells from blood. The sequence came from a young man in good health. The CDR3 nucleotides read TGTGCAAGTCGCTTAGGATCCCAGGGTCGAGATGGCTACACCTTC. This gives the protein CASRLGSQGRDGYTF.